This T cell receptor (beta chain) was profiled in a study of T-cell reconstitution after alpha-beta-depleted transplantation in children. This sample's TCRbeta library carried unique molecular identifier barcodes. From the PCR reads, TCRdb called clonotypes with MiXCR, one entry per CDR3 protein. The table lists about 500,000 distinct CDR3 sequences, about 33% of them singletons, with 2% to 3% in the top ten. This CDR3 spans 17 amino acids. The source material was PBMCs from the stem cell graft donor, sampled from the stem cell graft. J is TRBJ2-1 and V is TRBV6-7; 14 positions match TRBD2. TRBV6-7 is recorded as an ORF, its role being uncertain. This clonotype was obtained from a human donor who donated a stem cell graft to a child with aplastic anemia. The CDR3 here is CAEVTSGGGSSYNEQFF. The CDR3, as DNA: TGTGCGGAGGTGACTAGCGGGGGGGGGAGCTCCTACAATGAGCAGTTCTTC.